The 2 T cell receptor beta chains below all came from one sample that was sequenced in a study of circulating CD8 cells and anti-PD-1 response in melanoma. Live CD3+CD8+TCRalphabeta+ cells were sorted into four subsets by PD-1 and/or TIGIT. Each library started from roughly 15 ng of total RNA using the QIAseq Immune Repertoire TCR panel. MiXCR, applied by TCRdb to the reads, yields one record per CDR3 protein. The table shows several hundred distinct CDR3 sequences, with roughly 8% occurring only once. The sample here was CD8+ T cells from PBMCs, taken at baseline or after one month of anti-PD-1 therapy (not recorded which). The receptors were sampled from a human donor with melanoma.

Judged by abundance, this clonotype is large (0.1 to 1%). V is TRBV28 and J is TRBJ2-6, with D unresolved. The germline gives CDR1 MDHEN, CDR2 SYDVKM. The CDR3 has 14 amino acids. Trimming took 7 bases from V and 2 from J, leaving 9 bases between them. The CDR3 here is CASTQQAGANVLTF. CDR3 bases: TGTGCCAGCACCCAGCAAGCTGGGGCCAACGTCCTGACTTTC.

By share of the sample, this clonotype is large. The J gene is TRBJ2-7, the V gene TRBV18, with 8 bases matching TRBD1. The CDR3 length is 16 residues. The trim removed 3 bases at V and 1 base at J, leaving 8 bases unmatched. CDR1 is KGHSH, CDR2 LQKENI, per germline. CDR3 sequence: CASSPKDRAASYEQYF. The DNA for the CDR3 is TGTGCCAGCTCACCGAAGGACAGGGCCGCTTCCTACGAGCAGTACTTC.